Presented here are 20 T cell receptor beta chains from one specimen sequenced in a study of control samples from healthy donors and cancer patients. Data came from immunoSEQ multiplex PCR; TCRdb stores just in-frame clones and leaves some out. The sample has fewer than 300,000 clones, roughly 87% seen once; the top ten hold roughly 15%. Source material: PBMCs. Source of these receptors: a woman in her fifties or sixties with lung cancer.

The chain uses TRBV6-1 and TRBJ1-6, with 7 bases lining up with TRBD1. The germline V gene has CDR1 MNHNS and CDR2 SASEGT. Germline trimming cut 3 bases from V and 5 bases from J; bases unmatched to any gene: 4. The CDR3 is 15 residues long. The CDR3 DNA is TGTGCCAGCAGTGACAGGGGGGCCCATAATTCACCCCTCCACTTT. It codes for CASSDRGAHNSPLHF.

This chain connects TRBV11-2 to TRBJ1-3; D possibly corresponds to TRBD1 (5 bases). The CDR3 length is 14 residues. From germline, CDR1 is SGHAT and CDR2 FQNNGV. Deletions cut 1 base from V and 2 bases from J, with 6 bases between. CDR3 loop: CASSLVGAGNTIYF. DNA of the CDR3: TGTGCCAGCAGCTTAGTGGGGGCTGGAAACACCATATATTTT.

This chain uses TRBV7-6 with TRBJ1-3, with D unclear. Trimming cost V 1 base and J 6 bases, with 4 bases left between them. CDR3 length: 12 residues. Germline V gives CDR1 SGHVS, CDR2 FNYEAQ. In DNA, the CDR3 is TGTGCCAGCAGCTTAGATGTAAACACCATATATTTT. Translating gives CASSLDVNTIYF.

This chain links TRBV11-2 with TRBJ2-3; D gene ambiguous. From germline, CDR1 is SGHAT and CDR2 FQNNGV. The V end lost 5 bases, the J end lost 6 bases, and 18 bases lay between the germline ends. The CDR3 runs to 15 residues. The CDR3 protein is CASSTGDWAGDTQYF. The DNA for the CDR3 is TGTGCCAGCAGCACTGGAGATTGGGCCGGGGATACGCAGTATTTT.

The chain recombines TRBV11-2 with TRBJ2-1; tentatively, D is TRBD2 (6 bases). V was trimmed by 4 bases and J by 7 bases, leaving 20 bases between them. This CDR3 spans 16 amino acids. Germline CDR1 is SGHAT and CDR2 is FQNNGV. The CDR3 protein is CASSSKPGLLSNEQFF. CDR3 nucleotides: TGTGCCAGCAGCTCGAAACCGGGACTCCTATCTAATGAGCAGTTCTTC.

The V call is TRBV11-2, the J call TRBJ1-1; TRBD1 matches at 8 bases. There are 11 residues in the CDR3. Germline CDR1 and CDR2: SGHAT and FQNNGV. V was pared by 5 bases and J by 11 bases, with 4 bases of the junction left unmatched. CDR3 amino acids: CASSPQGEAFF. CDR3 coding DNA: TGTGCCAGCAGCCCACAGGGGGAGGCTTTCTTT.

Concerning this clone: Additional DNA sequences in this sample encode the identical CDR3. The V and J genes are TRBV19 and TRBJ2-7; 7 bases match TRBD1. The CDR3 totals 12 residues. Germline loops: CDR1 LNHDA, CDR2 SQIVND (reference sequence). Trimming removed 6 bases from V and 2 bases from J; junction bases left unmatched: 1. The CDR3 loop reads CASSQGAYEQYF. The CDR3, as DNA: TGTGCCAGTAGCCAGGGGGCCTACGAGCAGTACTTC.

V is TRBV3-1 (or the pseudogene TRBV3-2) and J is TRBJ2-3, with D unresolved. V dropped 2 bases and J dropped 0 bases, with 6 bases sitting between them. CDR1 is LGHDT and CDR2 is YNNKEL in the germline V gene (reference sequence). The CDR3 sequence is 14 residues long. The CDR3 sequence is CASSQFLSTDTQYF. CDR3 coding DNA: TGTGCCAGCAGCCAATTTCTCAGCACAGATACGCAGTATTTT.

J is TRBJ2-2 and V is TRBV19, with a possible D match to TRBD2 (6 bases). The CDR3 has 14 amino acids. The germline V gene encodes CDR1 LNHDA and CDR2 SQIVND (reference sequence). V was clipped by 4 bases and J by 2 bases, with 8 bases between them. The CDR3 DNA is TGTGCCAGTAGTAGCGGGGTTAACACCGGGGAGCTGTTTTTT. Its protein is CASSSGVNTGELFF.

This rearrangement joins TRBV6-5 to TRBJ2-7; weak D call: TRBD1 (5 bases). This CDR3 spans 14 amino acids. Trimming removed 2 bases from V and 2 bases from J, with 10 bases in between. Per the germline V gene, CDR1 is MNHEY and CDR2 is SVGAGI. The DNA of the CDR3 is TGTGCCAGCAGTTACACGGACAAGACCTACGAGCAGTACTTC. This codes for CASSYTDKTYEQYF.

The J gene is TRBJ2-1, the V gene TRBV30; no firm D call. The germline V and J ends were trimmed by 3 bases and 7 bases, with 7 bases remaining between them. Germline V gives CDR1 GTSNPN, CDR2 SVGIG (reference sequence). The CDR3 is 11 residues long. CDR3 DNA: TGTGCCTGGAGGGTGAGAAATGAGCAGTTCTTC. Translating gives CAWRVRNEQFF.

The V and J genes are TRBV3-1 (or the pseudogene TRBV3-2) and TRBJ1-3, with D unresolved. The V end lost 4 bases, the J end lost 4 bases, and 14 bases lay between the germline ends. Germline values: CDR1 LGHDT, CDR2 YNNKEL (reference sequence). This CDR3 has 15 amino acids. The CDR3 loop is CASSLRWSRGNTIYF. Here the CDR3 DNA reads TGTGCCAGCAGCCTCCGGTGGTCCAGGGGAAACACCATATATTTT.

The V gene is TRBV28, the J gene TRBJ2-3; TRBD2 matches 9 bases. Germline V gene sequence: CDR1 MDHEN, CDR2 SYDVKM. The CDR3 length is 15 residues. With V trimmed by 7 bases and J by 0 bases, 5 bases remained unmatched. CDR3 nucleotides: TGTGCCAGCACCTTAGCGGGAGAGAGCACAGATACGCAGTATTTT. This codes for CASTLAGESTDTQYF.

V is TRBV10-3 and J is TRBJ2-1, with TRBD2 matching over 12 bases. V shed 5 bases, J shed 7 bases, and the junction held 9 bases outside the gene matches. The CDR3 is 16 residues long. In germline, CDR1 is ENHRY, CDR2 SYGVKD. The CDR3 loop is CAISPGLAGGQNEQFF. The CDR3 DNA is TGTGCCATCAGTCCGGGGCTAGCGGGGGGGCAGAATGAGCAGTTCTTC.

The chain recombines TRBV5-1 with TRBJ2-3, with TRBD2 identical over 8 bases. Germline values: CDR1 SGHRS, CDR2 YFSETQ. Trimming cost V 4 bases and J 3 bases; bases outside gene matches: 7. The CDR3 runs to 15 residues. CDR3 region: CASSPAGGWTDTQYF. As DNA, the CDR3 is TGCGCCAGCAGCCCCGCGGGGGGTTGGACAGATACGCAGTATTTT. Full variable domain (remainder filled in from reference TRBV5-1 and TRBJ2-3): KAGVTQTPRYLIKTRGQQVTLSCSPISGHRSVSWYQQTPGQGLQFLFEYFSETQRNKGNFPGRFSGRQFSNSRSEMNVSTLELGDSALYLCASSPAGGWTDTQYFGPGTRLTVL.

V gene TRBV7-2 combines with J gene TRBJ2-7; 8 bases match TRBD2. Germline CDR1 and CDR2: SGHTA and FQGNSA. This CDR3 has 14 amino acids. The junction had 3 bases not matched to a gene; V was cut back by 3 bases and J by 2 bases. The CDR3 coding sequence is TGTGCCAGCAGCTTCGAGCGGGGGCCCTACGAGCAGTACTTC. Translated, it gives CASSFERGPYEQYF.

The CDR3 spells CASSYSRADQPQHF. CDR3 bases: TGTGCCAGCAGTTACTCGCGCGCCGATCAGCCCCAGCATTTT. The rearrangement uses TRBV6-6 and TRBJ1-5; D gene uncertain. Germline CDR1 MNHNY, CDR2 SVGAGI (reference sequence). V shed 0 bases and J shed 5 bases, with 8 bases lying between them. The CDR3 has 14 residues.

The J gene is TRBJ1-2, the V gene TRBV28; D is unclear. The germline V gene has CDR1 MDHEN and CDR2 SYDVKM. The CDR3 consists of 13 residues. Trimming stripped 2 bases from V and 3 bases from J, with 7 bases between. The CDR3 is CASSLGRDYGYTF. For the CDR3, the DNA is TGTGCCAGCAGTTTAGGTCGGGACTATGGCTACACCTTC.

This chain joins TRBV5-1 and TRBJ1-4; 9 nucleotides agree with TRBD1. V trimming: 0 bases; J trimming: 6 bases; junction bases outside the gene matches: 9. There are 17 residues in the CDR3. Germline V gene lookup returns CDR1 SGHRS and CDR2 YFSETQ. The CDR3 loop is CASSLARGQGFYEKLFF. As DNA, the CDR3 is TGCGCCAGCAGCTTGGCCCGTGGACAGGGGTTTTATGAAAAACTGTTTTTT. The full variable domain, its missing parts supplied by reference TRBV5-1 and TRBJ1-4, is KAGVTQTPRYLIKTRGQQVTLSCSPISGHRSVSWYQQTPGQGLQFLFEYFSETQRNKGNFPGRFSGRQFSNSRSEMNVSTLELGDSALYLCASSLARGQGFYEKLFFGSGTQLSVL.

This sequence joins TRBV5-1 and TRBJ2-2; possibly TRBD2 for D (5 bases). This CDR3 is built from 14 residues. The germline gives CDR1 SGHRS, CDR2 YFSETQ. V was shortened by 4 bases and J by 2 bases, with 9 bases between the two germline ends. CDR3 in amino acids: CASSTDSNTGELFF. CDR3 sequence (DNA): TGCGCCAGCAGCACGGACTCTAACACCGGGGAGCTGTTTTTT. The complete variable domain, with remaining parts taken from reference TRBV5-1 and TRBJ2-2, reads KAGVTQTPRYLIKTRGQQVTLSCSPISGHRSVSWYQQTPGQGLQFLFEYFSETQRNKGNFPGRFSGRQFSNSRSEMNVSTLELGDSALYLCASSTDSNTGELFFGEGSRLTVL.